Presented here are 5 T cell receptor beta chains from one specimen sequenced in a study of blood T cell repertoires in COVID-19 (dated by TCRdb to the early 2020s). Library generation was performed with the immunoSEQ multiplex PCR assay. What TCRdb holds here is the immuneACCESS table cut down to in-frame rearrangements. Part of the clones is not present; checked against another copy, under half of the missing clones reflect an unresolved V gene, and the others are unexplained. The sample table holds 150,000 to 200,000 clones, of which around 80% were seen once. The top ten constitute approximately 5.3% of the sample. Material for sequencing was PBMCs or T cells enriched from blood (not recorded which). These TCRs come from a man between 70 and 80 years old who had been exposed to COVID-19.

This chain links TRBV6-2 or TRBV6-3 with TRBJ2-7; TRBD1 aligns across 7 bases. V was pared by 6 bases and J by 3 bases, with 20 bases of the junction left unmatched. Germline V gives CDR1 MNHEY, CDR2 SVGEGT. The CDR3 has 18 amino acids. CDR3 DNA sequence: TGTGCCAGCAGCTCTCCCCTGACAGGGATATATACGAACTACGAGCAGTACTTC. This gives the protein CASSSPLTGIYTNYEQYF.

The DNA for the CDR3 is TGCGCCAGCAGCTTGGATTTCGGAAAGGGAAGAGGGACTGAAGCTTTCTTT. Translating gives CASSLDFGKGRGTEAFF. This rearrangement joins TRBV5-1 to TRBJ1-1; D not resolved. Looked up from germline, CDR1 is SGHRS and CDR2 is YFSETQ. The CDR3 length is 17 residues. Trimming cost V 0 bases and J 5 bases, with 20 bases left between them.

This chain joins TRBV5-1 and TRBJ2-1; no reliable D call. In germline, CDR1 is SGHRS, CDR2 YFSETQ. V lost 5 bases and J 3 bases, leaving 9 bases between the germline ends. CDR3 length: 13 residues. The CDR3: CASRPDIYNEQFF. The CDR3 bases are TGCGCCAGCAGACCCGACATCTACAATGAGCAGTTCTTC. Full variable domain (remainder filled in from reference TRBV5-1 and TRBJ2-1): KAGVTQTPRYLIKTRGQQVTLSCSPISGHRSVSWYQQTPGQGLQFLFEYFSETQRNKGNFPGRFSGRQFSNSRSEMNVSTLELGDSALYLCASRPDIYNEQFFGPGTRLTVL.

The rearrangement uses TRBV7-6 and TRBJ2-2; TRBD2 aligns across 8 bases. The CDR3 is 15 amino acids. The V segment lost 5 bases and the J segment 5 bases; nucleotides outside the gene matches: 7. CDR1 and CDR2 from the germline V gene are SGHVS and FNYEAQ. The CDR3 region is CASSLPGLGTGELFF. The CDR3 DNA sequence: TGTGCCAGCAGCCTTCCGGGACTAGGAACCGGGGAGCTGTTTTTT. Filled out from reference TRBV7-6 and TRBJ2-2, the complete variable domain reads GAGVSQSPRYKVTKRGQDVALRCDPISGHVSLYWYRQALGQGPEFLTYFNYEAQQDKSGLPNDRFSAERPEGSISTLTIQRTEQRDSAMYRCASSLPGLGTGELFFGEGSRLTVL.

This chain connects TRBV30 to TRBJ1-6, with 11 bases aligning to TRBD1. Unmatched junction bases numbered 7, after V lost 8 bases and J lost 7 bases. The germline V gene encodes CDR1 GTSNPN and CDR2 SVGIG (reference sequence). The CDR3 has 14 residues. For the CDR3, the DNA is TGTGCCGTACAGGACAGGGGGCGGAATTCACCCCTCCACTTT. Its protein product is CAVQDRGRNSPLHF.